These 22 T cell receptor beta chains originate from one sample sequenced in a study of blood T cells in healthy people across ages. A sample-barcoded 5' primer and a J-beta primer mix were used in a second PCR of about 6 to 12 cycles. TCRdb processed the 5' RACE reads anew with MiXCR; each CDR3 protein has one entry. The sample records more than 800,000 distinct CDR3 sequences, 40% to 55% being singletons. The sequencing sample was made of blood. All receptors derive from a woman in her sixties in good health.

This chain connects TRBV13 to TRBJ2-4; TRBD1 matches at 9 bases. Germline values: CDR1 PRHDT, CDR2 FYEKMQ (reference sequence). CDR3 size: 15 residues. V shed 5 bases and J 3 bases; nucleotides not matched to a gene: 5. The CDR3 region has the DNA TGTGCCAGCAGCCCACAGGGGGCTGGCAAAAACATTCAGTACTTC. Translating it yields CASSPQGAGKNIQYF.

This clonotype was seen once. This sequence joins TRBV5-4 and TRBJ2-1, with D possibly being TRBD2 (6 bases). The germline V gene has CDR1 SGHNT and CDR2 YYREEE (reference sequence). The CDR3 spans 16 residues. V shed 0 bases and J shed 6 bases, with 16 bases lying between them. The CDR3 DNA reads TGTGCCAGCAGCTTGGGGCTAGCGTCGCCTCCCAATGAGCAGTTCTTC. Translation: CASSLGLASPPNEQFF. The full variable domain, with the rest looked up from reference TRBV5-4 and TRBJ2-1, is ETGVTQSPTHLIKTRGQQVTLRCSSQSGHNTVSWYQQALGQGPQFIFQYYREEENGRGNFPPRFSGLQFPNYSSELNVNALELDDSALYLCASSLGLASPPNEQFFGPGTRLTVL.

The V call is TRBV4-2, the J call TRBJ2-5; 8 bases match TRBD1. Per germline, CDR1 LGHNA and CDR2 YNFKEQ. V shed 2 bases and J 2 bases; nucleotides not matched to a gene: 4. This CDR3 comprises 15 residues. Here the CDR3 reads CASSQSRQGQETQYF. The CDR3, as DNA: TGTGCCAGCAGCCAATCCCGACAGGGGCAAGAGACCCAGTACTTC.

CDR3 in DNA: TGCGCCAGCAGGAACCGCGGGAGGGCCCAAGATACGCAGTATTTT. Its protein product is CASRNRGRAQDTQYF. The rearrangement links TRBV5-1 to TRBJ2-3, with TRBD2 matching 9 bases. Trimming cost V 5 bases and J 5 bases; bases outside gene matches: 9. This CDR3 contains 15 residues. CDR1 is SGHRS and CDR2 is YFSETQ in the germline V gene.

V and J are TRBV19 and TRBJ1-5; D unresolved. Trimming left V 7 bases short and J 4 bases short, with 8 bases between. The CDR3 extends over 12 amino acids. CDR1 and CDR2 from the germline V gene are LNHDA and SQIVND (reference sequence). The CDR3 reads CASTLGNQPQHF. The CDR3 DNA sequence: TGTGCCAGTACGTTGGGGAATCAGCCCCAGCATTTT.

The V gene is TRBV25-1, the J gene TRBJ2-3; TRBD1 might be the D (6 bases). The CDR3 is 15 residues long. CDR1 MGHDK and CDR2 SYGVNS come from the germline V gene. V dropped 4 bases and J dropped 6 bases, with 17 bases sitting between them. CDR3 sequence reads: CASSATFGQSDTQYF. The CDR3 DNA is TGTGCCAGCAGTGCCACATTCGGACAGTCGGATACGCAGTATTTT.

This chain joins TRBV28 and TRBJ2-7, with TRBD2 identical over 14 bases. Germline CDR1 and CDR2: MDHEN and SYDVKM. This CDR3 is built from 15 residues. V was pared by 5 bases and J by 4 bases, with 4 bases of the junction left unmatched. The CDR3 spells CASSTRTSGRYEQYF. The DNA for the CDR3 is TGTGCCAGCAGTACCCGGACTAGCGGGAGGTACGAGCAGTACTTC.

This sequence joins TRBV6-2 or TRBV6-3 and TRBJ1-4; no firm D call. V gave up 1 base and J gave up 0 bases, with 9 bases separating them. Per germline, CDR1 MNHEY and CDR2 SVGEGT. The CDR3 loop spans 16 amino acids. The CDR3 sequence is CASSYFGRTTNEKLFF. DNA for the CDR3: TGTGCCAGCAGTTACTTCGGCAGAACAACTAATGAAAAACTGTTTTTT.

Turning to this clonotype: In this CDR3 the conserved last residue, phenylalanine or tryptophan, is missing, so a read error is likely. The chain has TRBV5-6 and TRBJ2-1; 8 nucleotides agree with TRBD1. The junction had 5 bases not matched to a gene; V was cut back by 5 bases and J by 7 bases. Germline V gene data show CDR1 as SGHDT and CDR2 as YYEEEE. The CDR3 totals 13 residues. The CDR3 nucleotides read TGTGCCAGCAGGCCGACAGGGGTGAATGAGCAGTTCTTA. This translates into CASRPTGVNEQFL.

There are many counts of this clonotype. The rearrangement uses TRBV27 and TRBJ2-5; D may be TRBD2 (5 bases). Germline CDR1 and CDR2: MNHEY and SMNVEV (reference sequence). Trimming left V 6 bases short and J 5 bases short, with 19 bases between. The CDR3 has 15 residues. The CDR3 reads CASSFDGRRGETQYF. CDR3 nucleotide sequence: TGTGCCAGCAGCTTTGATGGCAGGCGAGGGGAGACCCAGTACTTC.

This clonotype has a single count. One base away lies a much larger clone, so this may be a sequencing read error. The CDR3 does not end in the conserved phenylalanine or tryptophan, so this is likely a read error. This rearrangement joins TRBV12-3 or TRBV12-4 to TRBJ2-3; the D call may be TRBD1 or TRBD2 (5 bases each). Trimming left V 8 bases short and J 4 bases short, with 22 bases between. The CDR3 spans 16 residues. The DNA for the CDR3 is TGTGCCAGCTCGGGGCGGGCAAAGGGGAAGGCAGATACGCAGTATTCT. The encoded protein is CASSGRAKGKADTQYS.

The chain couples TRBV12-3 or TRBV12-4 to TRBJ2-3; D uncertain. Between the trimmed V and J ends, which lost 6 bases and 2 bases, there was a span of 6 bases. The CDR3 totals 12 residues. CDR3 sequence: CASRDHTDTQYF. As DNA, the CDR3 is TGTGCCAGCAGAGACCACACAGATACGCAGTATTTT.

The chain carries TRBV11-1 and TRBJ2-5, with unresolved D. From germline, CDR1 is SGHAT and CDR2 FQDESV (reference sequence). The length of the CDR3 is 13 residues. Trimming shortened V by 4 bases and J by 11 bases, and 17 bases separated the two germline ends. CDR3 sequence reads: CASSWDPSSQQYF. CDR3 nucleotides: TGTGCCAGCAGCTGGGATCCCTCATCCCAGCAGTACTTC.

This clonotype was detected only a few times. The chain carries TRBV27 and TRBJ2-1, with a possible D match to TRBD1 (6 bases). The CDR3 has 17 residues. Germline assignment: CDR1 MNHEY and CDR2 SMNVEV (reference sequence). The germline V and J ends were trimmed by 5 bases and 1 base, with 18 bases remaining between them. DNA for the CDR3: TGTGCCAGCAGTCCTAGGATTGCAGGGGCGTCCTACAATGAGCAGTTCTTC. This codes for CASSPRIAGASYNEQFF.

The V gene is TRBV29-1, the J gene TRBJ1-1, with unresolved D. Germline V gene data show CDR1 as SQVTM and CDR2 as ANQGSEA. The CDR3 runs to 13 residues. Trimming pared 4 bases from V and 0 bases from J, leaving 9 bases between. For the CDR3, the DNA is TGCAGCGTTGCTGCGGGCCTGAACACTGAAGCTTTCTTT. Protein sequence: CSVAAGLNTEAFF.

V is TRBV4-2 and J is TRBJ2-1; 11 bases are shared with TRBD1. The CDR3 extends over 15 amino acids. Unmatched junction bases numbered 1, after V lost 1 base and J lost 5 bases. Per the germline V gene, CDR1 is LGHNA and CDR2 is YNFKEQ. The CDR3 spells CASSQGTGGHNEQFF. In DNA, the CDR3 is TGTGCCAGCAGCCAAGGGACAGGGGGCCACAATGAGCAGTTCTTC.

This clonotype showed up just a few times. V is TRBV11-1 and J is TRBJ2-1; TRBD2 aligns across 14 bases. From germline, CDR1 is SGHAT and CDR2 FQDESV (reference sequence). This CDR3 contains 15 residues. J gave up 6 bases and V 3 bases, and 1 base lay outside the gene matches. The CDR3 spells CASSFGLAGGNEQFF. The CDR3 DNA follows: TGTGCCAGCAGCTTTGGACTAGCGGGAGGCAATGAGCAGTTCTTC.

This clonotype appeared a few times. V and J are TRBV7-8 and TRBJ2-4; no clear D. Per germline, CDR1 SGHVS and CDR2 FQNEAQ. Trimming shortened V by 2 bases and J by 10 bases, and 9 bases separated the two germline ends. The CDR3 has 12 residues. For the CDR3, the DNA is TGTGCCAGCAGCTTACCCGGGCCTATTCAGTACTTC. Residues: CASSLPGPIQYF.

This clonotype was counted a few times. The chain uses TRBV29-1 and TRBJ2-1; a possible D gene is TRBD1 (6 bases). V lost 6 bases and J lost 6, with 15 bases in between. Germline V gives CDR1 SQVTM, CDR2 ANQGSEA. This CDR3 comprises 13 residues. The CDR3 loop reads CSVQGTSRNEQFF. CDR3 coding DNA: TGCAGCGTGCAGGGGACATCTCGCAATGAGCAGTTCTTC.

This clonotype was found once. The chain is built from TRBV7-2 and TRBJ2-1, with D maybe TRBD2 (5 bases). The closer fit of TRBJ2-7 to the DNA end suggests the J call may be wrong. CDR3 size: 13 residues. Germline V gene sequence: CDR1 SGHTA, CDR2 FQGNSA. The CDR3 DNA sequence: TGTGCCAGCGGGCCTAGCTCGAACAATGAGCAGTACTTC. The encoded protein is CASGPSSNNEQYF.

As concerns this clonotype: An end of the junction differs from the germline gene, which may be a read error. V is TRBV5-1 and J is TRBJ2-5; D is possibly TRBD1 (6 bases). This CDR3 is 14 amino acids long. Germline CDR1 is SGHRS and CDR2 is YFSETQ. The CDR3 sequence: CASSQGLEGETRYF. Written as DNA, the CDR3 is TGCGCCAGCAGCCAGGGCCTTGAGGGGGAGACCCGGTACTTC.

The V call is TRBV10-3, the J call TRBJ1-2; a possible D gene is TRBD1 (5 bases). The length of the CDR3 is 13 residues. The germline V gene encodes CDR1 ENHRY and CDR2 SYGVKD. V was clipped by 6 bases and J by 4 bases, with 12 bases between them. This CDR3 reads CAIRGVLGYGYTF. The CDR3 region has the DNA TGTGCCATCAGGGGGGTCCTAGGCTATGGCTACACCTTC.